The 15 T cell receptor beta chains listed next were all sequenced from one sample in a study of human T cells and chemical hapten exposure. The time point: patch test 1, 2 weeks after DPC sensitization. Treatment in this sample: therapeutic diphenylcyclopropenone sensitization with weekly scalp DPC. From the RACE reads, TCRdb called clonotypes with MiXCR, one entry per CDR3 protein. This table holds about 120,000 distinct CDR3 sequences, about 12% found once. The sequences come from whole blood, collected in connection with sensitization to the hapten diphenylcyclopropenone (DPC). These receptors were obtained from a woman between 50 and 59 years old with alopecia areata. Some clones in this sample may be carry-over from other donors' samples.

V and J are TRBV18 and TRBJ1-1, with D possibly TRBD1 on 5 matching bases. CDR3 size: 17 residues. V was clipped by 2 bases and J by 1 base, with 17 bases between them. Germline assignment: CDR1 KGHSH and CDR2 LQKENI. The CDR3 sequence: CASSPVSGREPNTEAFF. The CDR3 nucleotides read TGTGCCAGCTCACCAGTATCGGGACGAGAACCGAACACTGAAGCTTTCTTT.

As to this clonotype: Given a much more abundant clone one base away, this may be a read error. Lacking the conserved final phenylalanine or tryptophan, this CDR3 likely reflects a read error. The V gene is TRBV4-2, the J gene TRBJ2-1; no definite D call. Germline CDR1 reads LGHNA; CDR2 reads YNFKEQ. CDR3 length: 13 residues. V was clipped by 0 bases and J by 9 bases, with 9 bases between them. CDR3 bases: TGTGCCAGCAGCCAAGAGTTGGATGGTGAGCAGTTCATC. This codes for CASSQELDGEQFI.

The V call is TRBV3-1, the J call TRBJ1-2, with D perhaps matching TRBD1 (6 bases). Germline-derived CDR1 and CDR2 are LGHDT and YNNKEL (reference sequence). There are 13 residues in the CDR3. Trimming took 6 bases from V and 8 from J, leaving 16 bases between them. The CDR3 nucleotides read TGTGCCAGCAGACATGCGGACAGTTCGGGCTACACCTTC. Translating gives CASRHADSSGYTF.

The CDR3 nucleotides read TGCAGCGTTGAACGGGTCGGCAGGGGGAGAGATACGCAGTATTTT. This sequence encodes CSVERVGRGRDTQYF. The chain combines TRBV29-1 with TRBJ2-3; TRBD1 agrees at 7 bases. With V trimmed by 2 bases and J by 5 bases, 10 bases remained unmatched. CDR1 and CDR2 (germline): SQVTM, ANQGSEA. The CDR3 has 15 amino acids.

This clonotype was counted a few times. DNA of the CDR3: TGTGCCACCAGTGATTTGGGAGGGACTGAAGCTTTCTTT. This codes for CATSDLGGTEAFF. This chain connects TRBV24-1 to TRBJ1-1; D call uncertain. Germline V gene lookup returns CDR1 KGHDR and CDR2 SFDVKD. This CDR3 region has 13 residues. Trimming removed 0 bases from V and 5 bases from J, with 6 bases in between.

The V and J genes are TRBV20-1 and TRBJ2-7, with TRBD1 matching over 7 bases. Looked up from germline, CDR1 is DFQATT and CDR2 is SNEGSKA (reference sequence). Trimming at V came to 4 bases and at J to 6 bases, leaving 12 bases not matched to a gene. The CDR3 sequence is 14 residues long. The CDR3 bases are TGCAGTGCTACATGGACAGGTAGTGGGGGCGAGCAGTACTTC. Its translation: CSATWTGSGGEQYF.

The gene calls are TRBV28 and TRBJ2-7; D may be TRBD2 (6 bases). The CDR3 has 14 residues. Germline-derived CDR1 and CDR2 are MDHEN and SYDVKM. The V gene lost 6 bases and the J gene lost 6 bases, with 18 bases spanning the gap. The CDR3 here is CASRDSGTVCEQYF. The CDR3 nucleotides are TGTGCCAGCAGGGATTCCGGGACTGTCTGCGAGCAGTACTTC.

CDR3 sequence: CAIRDRGNQPQHF. Here the CDR3 DNA reads TGTGCCATCCGGGACAGAGGCAATCAGCCCCAGCATTTT. V is TRBV10-3 and J is TRBJ1-5; 7 bases line up with TRBD1. The V and J ends lost 8 bases and 2 bases, in that order; junction bases with no gene match: 3. Germline CDR1 is ENHRY and CDR2 is SYGVKD. The length of the CDR3 is 13 residues.

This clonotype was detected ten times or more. CDR3 coding DNA: TGTGCCAGCAGCCCTCACACAGATACGCAGTATTTT. Protein product: CASSPHTDTQYF. The V and J genes are TRBV12-3 or TRBV12-4 and TRBJ2-3; D not certain. The length of the CDR3 is 12 residues. The germline V and J ends were trimmed by 6 bases and 2 bases, with 6 bases remaining between them.

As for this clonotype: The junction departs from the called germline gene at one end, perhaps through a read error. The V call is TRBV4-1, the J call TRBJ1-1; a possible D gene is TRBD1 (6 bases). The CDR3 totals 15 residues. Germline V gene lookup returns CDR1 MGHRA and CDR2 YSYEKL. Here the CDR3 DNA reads TGCGCCAGCAGCCAAGCTGGACAGCCGAACTCTGAAGCTTTCTTT. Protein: CASSQAGQPNSEAFF.

The CDR3 DNA follows: TGCAGTGCTAGAGTCCCCCCAGGGAACTATGGCTACACCTTC. Amino acid sequence: CSARVPPGNYGYTF. The chain is built from TRBV20-1 and TRBJ1-2; a possible D gene is TRBD1 (5 bases). The CDR3 runs 14 residues. Trimming cost V 1 base and J 2 bases, with 11 bases left between them. Germline CDR1 and CDR2: DFQATT and SNEGSKA (reference sequence).

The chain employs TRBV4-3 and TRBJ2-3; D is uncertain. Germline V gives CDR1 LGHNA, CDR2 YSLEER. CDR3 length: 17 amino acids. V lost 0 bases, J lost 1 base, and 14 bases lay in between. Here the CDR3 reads CASSQDPPPSGTDTQYF. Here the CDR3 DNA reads TGCGCCAGCAGCCAAGATCCACCACCCTCCGGCACAGATACGCAGTATTTT.

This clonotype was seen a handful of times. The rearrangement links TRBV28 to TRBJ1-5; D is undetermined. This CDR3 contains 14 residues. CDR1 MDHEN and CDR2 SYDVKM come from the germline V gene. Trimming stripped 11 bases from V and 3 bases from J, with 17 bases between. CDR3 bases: TGTGCCGCGGGGTTAGGGAGCCACAATCAGCCCCAGCATTTT. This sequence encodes CAAGLGSHNQPQHF.

CDR3 residues: CASSPAGRHTQYF. The CDR3 nucleotides read TGTGCCAGCAGCCCGGCAGGGAGGCATACGCAGTATTTT. The chain is built from TRBV5-4 and TRBJ2-3; D perhaps matches TRBD2 (6 bases). Trimming cost V 4 bases and J 7 bases, with 13 bases left between them. The CDR3 consists of 13 residues. Germline CDR1 is SGHNT and CDR2 is YYREEE (reference sequence). Looking up the rest from reference TRBV5-4 and TRBJ2-3 gives the full variable domain: ETGVTQSPTHLIKTRGQQVTLRCSSQSGHNTVSWYQQALGQGPQFIFQYYREEENGRGNFPPRFSGLQFPNYSSELNVNALELDDSALYLCASSPAGRHTQYFGPGTRLTVL.

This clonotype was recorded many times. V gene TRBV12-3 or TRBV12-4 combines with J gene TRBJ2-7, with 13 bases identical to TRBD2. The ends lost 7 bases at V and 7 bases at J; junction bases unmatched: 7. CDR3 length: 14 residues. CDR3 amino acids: CASNPRGLAGEQYF. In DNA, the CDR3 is TGTGCCAGCAACCCTCGGGGACTAGCGGGAGAGCAGTACTTC.